The rows below give T cell receptor beta chains drawn from one sample of a study of regulatory T cells in long-lasting Graves disease. One entry per CDR3 protein, called by TCRdb with MiXCR from the multiplex PCR reads. In the table there are 530,000 or so distinct CDR3 sequences, roughly 13% of which are singletons. The data also belong to a second study, concerning T cells in Graves' hyperthyroidism and ophthalmopathy.

The input for sequencing was peripheral blood mononuclear cells (PBMCs), taken at new diagnosis, from a patient treated with antithyroid drugs. The receptors were sampled from a man younger than 45 with Graves disease. Each CDR3 is given with its conserved first and last residue. The D gene is left open where the match is weak. Only some rows state a clone size, as once, few, many or a class for expanded clones.

13	TRBD1	TRBV12-3/TRBV12-4	many	TRBJ1-2	TGTGCCAGCGAACCGACAGGGACCCCACCAACGAAATTC	CASEPTGTPPTKF
14	TRBD1	TRBV30	NA	TRBJ1-3	TGTGCCTGGAGGACAGGGGGCGTTGGAAACACCATATATTTT	CAWRTGGVGNTIYF
12	NA	TRBV29-1	many	TRBJ2-5	TGCAGCGTTGTGTTCGGGGGAGAGACCCAGTACTTC	CSVVFGGETQYF
15	TRBD1	TRBV6-5	NA	TRBJ2-5	TGTGCCAGCAGTTACATTACAGGGGGGCTCGAGACCCAGTACTTC	CASSYITGGLETQYF
13	NA	TRBV12-3/TRBV12-4	many	TRBJ1-2	TGTGCCAGCAGCTACGGTCAAACTCATGGCTACACCTTC	CASSYGQTHGYTF
11	NA	TRBV20-1	few	TRBJ2-7	TGCAGTGCTGGTGGGGGGAACGAGCAGTACTTC	CSAGGGNEQYF
14	NA	TRBV12-5	many	TRBJ1-1	TGTGCTAGTGGTTCGGTCCGAGCTCACACTGAAGCTTTCTTT	CASGSVRAHTEAFF
13	NA	TRBV7-9	many	TRBJ2-3	TGTGCCAGCAGTTCCGCCTTCGTGGATACGCAGTATTTT	CASSSAFVDTQYF
15	TRBD2	TRBV20-1	many	TRBJ2-3	TGCAGTGCTCCCAGACTAGCGGGAGGTTGGGATACGCAGTATTTT	CSAPRLAGGWDTQYF
13	NA	TRBV30	few	TRBJ2-2	TGTGCTTATTTCTTTTGGGACACCGGGGAGCTGTTTTTT	CAYFFWDTGELFF
15	NA	TRBV3-1	NA	TRBJ2-2	TGTGCCAGCAGCCAAGTGGGGGGACATACCGGGGAGCTGTTTTTT	CASSQVGGHTGELFF
13	NA	TRBV6-1	many	TRBJ2-5	TGTGCCAGCAGTGTGTCAGGCCAAGAGACCCAGTACTTC	CASSVSGQETQYF
13	NA	TRBV6-1	many	TRBJ1-2	TGTGCCAGCATCTTGGACCATTTTGGTGGCTACACCTTC	CASILDHFGGYTF
14	NA	TRBV20-1	NA	TRBJ1-1	TGCAGTGCCCCGATCGGAGAAATGAACACTGAAGCTTTCTTT	CSAPIGEMNTEAFF
14	NA	TRBV11-2	many	TRBJ1-2	TGTGCCAGCAGCTTAGACAGGGCCACCTATGGCTACACCTTC	CASSLDRATYGYTF
15	TRBD2	TRBV20-1	many	TRBJ2-7	TGCAGTGCTACCGAGGGACTAGCGCGCTCCTACGAGCAGTACTTC	CSATEGLARSYEQYF
14	NA	TRBV3-1	NA	TRBJ1-6	TGTGCCAGCAGCCAAGATACGGCTAATTCACCCCTCCACTTT	CASSQDTANSPLHF
14	NA	TRBV19	NA	TRBJ2-3	TGTGCCAGTAGTTATGTAGGACCGGGAAATACGCAGTATTTT	CASSYVGPGNTQYF
12	NA	TRBV12-5	many	TRBJ2-7	TGTGCTAGTGGTTTGGGGGATTACGAGCAGTACTTC	CASGLGDYEQYF
15	NA	TRBV28	many	TRBJ2-3	TGTGCCAGCAGTCCCAGGGGTGGAAACACAGATACGCAGTATTTT	CASSPRGGNTDTQYF
13	TRBD1	TRBV20-1	few	TRBJ2-1	TGCAGTGCCGGACCACAGGGGTTGAATGAGCAGTTCTTC	CSAGPQGLNEQFF
13	NA	TRBV2	many	TRBJ2-7	TGTGCCAGCAAAGAGAGCGGAACCTACGAGCAGTACTTC	CASKESGTYEQYF
12	NA	TRBV20-1	NA	TRBJ1-2	TGCAGTGCTAGACGAGGGAACTATGGCTACACCTTC	CSARRGNYGYTF
15	NA	TRBV11-2	many	TRBJ1-4	TGTGCCAGCAGCCCGTGGTCGGGGAAGGGCGAAAAACTGTTTTTT	CASSPWSGKGEKLFF
15	NA	TRBV30	NA	TRBJ2-3	TGTGCCTGGAGAGAGACAGTTTATAGCACAGATACGCAGTATTTT	CAWRETVYSTDTQYF
17	TRBD1	TRBV6-1	many	TRBJ2-7	TGTGCCAGCAGAACCATAACCCCCGGGACAGGGGGCCACGAGCAGTACTTC	CASRTITPGTGGHEQYF
15	TRBD2	TRBV10-3	NA	TRBJ2-1	TGTGCCATCAGTGGCCCTCGGACTAGCGGGAGGGCCGAGTTCTTC	CAISGPRTSGRAEFF
13	NA	TRBV12-3/TRBV12-4	many	TRBJ2-7	TGTGCCAGCAGTTTAGATTGGAGGGAAGTGCAGTACTTC	CASSLDWREVQYF
18	TRBD2	TRBV12-5	many	TRBJ2-1	TGTGCTAGTGGTTTGGTACTGCTAGCGGGAGTTGATTACAATGAGCAGTTCTTC	CASGLVLLAGVDYNEQFF
15	TRBD2	TRBV7-2	many	TRBJ2-1	TGTGCCAGCAGCTTATTGGGGGGGACCTACAATGAGCAGTTCTTC	CASSLLGGTYNEQFF
14	TRBD1	TRBV7-9	many	TRBJ1-1	TGTGCCAGCAGGTCGACAGGGCTGAACACTGAAGCTTTCTTT	CASRSTGLNTEAFF
15	TRBD2	TRBV3-1	few	TRBJ2-7	TGTGCCAGCAGCCAAGATCGGCTAGCGGGCACGGTGAAGTACTTC	CASSQDRLAGTVKYF
15	NA	TRBV3-1	many	TRBJ2-1	TGTGCCAGCAGTCGACTAGAAAGCTCCTACAATGAGCAGTTCTTC	CASSRLESSYNEQFF